The rows below give T cell receptor beta chains drawn from one sample of a study of radiation and T cells in renal cell carcinoma. Here immunoSEQ multiplex PCR was the method, and the copy in TCRdb shows in-frame clones only, minus some. The data hold fewer than 85,000 clones, with 80% to 90% observed a single time. The specimen comprised blood, sampled from a patient whose treatment included radiotherapy and nephrectomy. These TCRs come from a woman in her 70s with renal cell carcinoma. Each CDR3 is given with its conserved first and last residue. Not all rows give a size; the values are once, few, many and, for expanded clones, a class.

>TRBV11-3|TRBJ2-2|once
CASSLDSSNTGELFF
>TRBV25-1|TRBJ1-6|-
CASRRAGGRSPLHF
>TRBV6-5|TRBJ1-4|-
CASSYGLGSLNEKLFF
>TRBV7-9|TRBJ1-1|-
CASSLVGITEAFF
>TRBV19|TRBJ1-3|-
CASSIVPLRGGNTIYF
>TRBV16|TRBJ1-5|-
CASSGRENQPQHF
>TRBV9|TRBJ1-6|-
CASSAEGQGFSPLHF
>TRBV6-5|TRBJ2-2|-
CASSQRTATGELFF
>TRBV7-2|TRBJ1-3|-
CASSQKLGRESGNTIYF
>TRBV9|TRBJ1-2|few
CASSGEGYTF
>TRBV30|TRBJ1-5|-
CAWSVPWGADQPQHF
>TRBV10-2|TRBJ2-3|-
CASFATKRTDTQYF
>TRBV29-1|TRBJ2-3|-
CSVARTGGDTQYF
>TRBV7-9|TRBJ2-1|once
CASSTTSGGRDEQFF
>TRBV13|TRBJ1-1|-
CASSSGQGDTEAFF
>TRBV7-3|TRBJ2-2|-
CASSFLAGETGELFF
>TRBV30|TRBJ2-3|-
CAWSVRAGDTQYF
>TRBV6-1|TRBJ2-7|-
CASRTGGAYEQYF
>TRBV4-1|TRBJ2-7|-
CASSHPGTGSYEQYF
>TRBV5-1|TRBJ2-1|few
CASRDRGSIINEQFF
>TRBV19|TRBJ2-7|-
CASSIDRRYEQYF
>TRBV2|TRBJ1-2|-
CASSGEQGANYGYTF
>TRBV5-1|TRBJ2-2|-
CASDRTGSLGSGELFF
>TRBV7-8|TRBJ1-2|-
CASSFGGGSGYTF
>TRBV6-5|TRBJ2-1|few
CASTGGVNEQFF
>TRBV7-2|TRBJ2-3|-
CASSFPTSGAPDTQYF
>TRBV6-5|TRBJ1-1|-
CASGYGGTEAFF
>TRBV7-6|TRBJ1-6|-
CASSRQGHSPLHF
>TRBV7-9|TRBJ1-2|-
CASSAEQGRPGYTF
>TRBV5-1|TRBJ2-3|-
CASSLGPTSTDTQYF
>TRBV5-8|TRBJ1-5|-
CASSQTGTRNSNQPQHF
>TRBV6-1|TRBJ2-1|-
CASSEWTGVNEQFF
>TRBV19|TRBJ2-2|-
CASSRQGKYTGELFF
>TRBV5-4|TRBJ2-6|-
CASRERTGGTSGANVLTF
>TRBV7-2|TRBJ1-6|-
CASSSYRDPPLHF
>TRBV28|TRBJ2-1|-
CASSLPPGPHNEQFF
>TRBV7-8|TRBJ2-1|-
CASSLGRTSGGSYEQFF
>TRBV19|TRBJ2-6|few
CASSPGGQGLAGANVLTF
>TRBV6-6|TRBJ2-7|-
CASSSTSYEQYF
>TRBV6-1|TRBJ2-3|once
CASTRQGRTDTQYF
>TRBV6-5|TRBJ1-2|-
CASSYTTDYGYTF
>TRBV5-1|TRBJ2-1|-
CASSLRHRGGNEQFF